This T cell receptor beta chain was captured by sequencing in a study of human T cells and chemical hapten exposure. Background on the study: Slight differences in pooled library volume were the main source of varying TCR yields across samples. Study-wide results and limits: No alteration of TCRs above 1 in 1000 frequency was seen with DPC sensitization.

Total RNA was isolated from whole blood that had not been fractionated. This clonotype was recorded at least ten times. Its antigen is not identified. As the library was built, unique molecular identifiers were attached to individual cDNA molecules. TCRdb redid the calling of the reads with MiXCR, one entry per CDR3 protein. Among more than 100,000 distinct CDR3 sequences listed, 8.5% were seen once. This clonotype originated in a human donor in good health. Some clones in this sample may be carry-over from other donors' samples. The sequenced material came from whole blood.

CDR3 sequence reads: CASSQVSELWRVDYTF. CDR3 in DNA: TGCGCCAGCAGCCAAGTGTCTGAACTATGGCGTGTTGACTACACCTTC. The V gene is TRBV4-3, the J gene TRBJ1-2; D is unclear. Trimming left V 1 base short and J 10 bases short, with 22 bases between. The germline V gene encodes CDR1 LGHNA and CDR2 YSLEER. The CDR3 sequence is 16 residues long.